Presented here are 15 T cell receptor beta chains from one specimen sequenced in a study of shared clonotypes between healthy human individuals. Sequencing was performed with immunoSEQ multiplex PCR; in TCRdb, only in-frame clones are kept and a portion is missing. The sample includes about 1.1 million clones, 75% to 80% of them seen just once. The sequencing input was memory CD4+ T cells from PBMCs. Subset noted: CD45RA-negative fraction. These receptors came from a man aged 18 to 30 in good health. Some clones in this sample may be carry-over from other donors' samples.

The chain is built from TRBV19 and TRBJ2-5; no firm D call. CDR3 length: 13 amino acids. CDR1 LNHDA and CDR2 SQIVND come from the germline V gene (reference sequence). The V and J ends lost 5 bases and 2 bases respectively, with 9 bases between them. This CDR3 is CASSLTFQETQYF. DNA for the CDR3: TGTGCCAGTAGTTTGACTTTTCAAGAGACCCAGTACTTC.

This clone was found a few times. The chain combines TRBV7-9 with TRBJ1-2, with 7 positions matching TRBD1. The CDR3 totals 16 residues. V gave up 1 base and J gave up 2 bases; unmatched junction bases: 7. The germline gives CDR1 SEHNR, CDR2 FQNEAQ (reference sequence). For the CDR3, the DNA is TGTGCCAGCAGCTTAGATGTGGGACAGCCCAACTATGGCTACACCTTC. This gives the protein CASSLDVGQPNYGYTF. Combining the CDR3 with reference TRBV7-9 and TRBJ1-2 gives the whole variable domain DTGVSQNPRHKITKRGQNVTFRCDPISEHNRLYWYRQTLGQGPEFLTYFQNEAQLEKSRLLSDRFSAERPKGSFSTLEIQRTEQGDSAMYLCASSLDVGQPNYGYTFGSGTRLTVV.

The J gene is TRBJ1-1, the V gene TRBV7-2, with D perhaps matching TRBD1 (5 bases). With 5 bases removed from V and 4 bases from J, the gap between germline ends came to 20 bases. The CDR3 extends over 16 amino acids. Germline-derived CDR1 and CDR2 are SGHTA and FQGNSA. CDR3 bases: TGTGCCAGCAGCCTGACACTGGAGTGGGGCGCCACTGAAGCTTTCTTT. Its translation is CASSLTLEWGATEAFF.

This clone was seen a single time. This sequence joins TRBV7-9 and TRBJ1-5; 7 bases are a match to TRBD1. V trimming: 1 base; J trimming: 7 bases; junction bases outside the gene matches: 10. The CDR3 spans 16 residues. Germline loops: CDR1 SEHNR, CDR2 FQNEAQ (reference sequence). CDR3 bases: TGTGCCAGCAGCTTAGTATTGTTTCAGGGGGAACAGCCCCAGCATTTT. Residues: CASSLVLFQGEQPQHF.

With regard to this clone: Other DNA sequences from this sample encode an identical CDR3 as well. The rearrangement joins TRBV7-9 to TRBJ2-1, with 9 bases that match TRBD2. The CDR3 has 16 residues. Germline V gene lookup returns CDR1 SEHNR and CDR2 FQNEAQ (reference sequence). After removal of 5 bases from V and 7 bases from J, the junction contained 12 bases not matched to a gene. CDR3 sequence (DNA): TGTGCCAGCAGCCCCAGCGGCGGGAGGGCCTTAAATGAGCAGTTCTTC. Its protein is CASSPSGGRALNEQFF.

The CDR3 region has the DNA TGTGCCAGTAGCCTACACCCGGGACAGGGAGATGAAAAACTGTTTTTT. The encoded protein is CASSLHPGQGDEKLFF. J is TRBJ1-4 and V is TRBV19; the match to TRBD1 covers 9 bases. Germline CDR1 is LNHDA and CDR2 is SQIVND (reference sequence). The CDR3 spans 16 residues. The ends lost 6 bases at V and 6 bases at J; junction bases unmatched: 11. The full variable domain, with the rest looked up from reference TRBV19 and TRBJ1-4, is DGGITQSPKYLFRKEGQNVTLSCEQNLNHDAMYWYRQDPGQGLRLIYYSQIVNDFQKGDIAEGYSVSREKKESFPLTVTSAQKNPTAFYLCASSLHPGQGDEKLFFGSGTQLSVL.

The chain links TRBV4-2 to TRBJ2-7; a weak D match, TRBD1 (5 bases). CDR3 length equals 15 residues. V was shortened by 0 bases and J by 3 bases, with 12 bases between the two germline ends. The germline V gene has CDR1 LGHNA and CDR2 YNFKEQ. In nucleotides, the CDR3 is TGTGCCAGCAGCCAAGAACCACTACAGGTCTACGAGCAGTACTTC. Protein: CASSQEPLQVYEQYF.

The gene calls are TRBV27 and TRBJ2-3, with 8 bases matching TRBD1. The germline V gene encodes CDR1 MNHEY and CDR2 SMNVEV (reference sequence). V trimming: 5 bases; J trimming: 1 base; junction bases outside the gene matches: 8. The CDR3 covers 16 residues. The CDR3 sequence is CASSPWTGYGTDTQYF. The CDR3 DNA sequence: TGTGCCAGCAGTCCCTGGACAGGGTACGGCACAGATACGCAGTATTTT.

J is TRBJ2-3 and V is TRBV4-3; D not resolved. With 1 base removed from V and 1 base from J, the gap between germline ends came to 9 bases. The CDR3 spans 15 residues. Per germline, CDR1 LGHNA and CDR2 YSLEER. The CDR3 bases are TGCGCCAGCAGCCAAGGGGGTGTCGGCACAGATACGCAGTATTTT. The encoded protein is CASSQGGVGTDTQYF.

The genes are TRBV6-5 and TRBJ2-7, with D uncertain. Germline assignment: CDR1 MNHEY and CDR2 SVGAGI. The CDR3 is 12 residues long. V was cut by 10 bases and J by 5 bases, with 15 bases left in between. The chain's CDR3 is CATTNGQHEQYF. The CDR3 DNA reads TGTGCCACCACGAACGGCCAACACGAGCAGTACTTC.

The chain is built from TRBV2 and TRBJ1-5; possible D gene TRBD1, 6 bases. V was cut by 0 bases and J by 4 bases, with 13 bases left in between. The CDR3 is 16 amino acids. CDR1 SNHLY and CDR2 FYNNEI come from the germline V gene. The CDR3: CASSEAEGGWNQPQHF. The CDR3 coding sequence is TGTGCCAGCAGTGAAGCTGAAGGGGGTTGGAATCAGCCCCAGCATTTT. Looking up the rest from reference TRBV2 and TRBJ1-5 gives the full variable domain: EPEVTQTPSHQVTQMGQEVILRCVPISNHLYFYWYRQILGQKVEFLVSFYNNEISEKSEIFDDQFSVERPDGSNFTLKIRSTKLEDSAMYFCASSEAEGGWNQPQHFGDGTRLSIL.

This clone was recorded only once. The CDR3 region has the DNA TGCAGCGTTGAAGTCCAATCCTTCTTC. This translates into CSVEVQSFF. This chain uses TRBV29-1 with TRBJ2-1; D is unresolved. Germline V gene data show CDR1 as SQVTM and CDR2 as ANQGSEA. The CDR3 is 9 amino acids. The V and J ends lost 1 base and 16 bases respectively, with 8 bases between them.

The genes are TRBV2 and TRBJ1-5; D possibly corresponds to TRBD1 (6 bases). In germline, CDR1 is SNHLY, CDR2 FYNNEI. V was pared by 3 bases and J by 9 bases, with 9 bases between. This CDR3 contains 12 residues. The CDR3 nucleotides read TGTGCCAGCAGTGAGGCCAGGGGGCCCCAGCATTTT. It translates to CASSEARGPQHF.

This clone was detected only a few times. DNA for the CDR3: TGTGCCAGCAGCTTACCCGACAGATCCTCCTACGAGCAGTACTTC. This gives the protein CASSLPDRSSYEQYF. The V call is TRBV5-6, the J call TRBJ2-7, with a weak D call TRBD1 (5 bases). CDR1 and CDR2 from the germline V gene are SGHDT and YYEEEE. The CDR3 loop spans 15 amino acids. V gave up 2 bases and J gave up 0 bases, with 12 bases separating them. Based on the CDR3 plus reference TRBV5-6 and TRBJ2-7, the full variable domain is DAGVTQSPTHLIKTRGQQVTLRCSPKSGHDTVSWYQQALGQGPQFIFQYYEEEERQRGNFPDRFSGHQFPNYSSELNVNALLLGDSALYLCASSLPDRSSYEQYFGPGTRLTVT.

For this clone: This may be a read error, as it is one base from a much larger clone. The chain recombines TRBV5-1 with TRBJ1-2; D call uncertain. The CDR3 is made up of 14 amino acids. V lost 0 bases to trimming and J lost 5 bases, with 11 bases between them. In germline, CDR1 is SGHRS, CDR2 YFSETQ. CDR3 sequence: CASSLGTASYGYTF. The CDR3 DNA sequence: TGCGCCAGCAGCTTGGGGACGGCCTCGTATGGCTACACCTTC.